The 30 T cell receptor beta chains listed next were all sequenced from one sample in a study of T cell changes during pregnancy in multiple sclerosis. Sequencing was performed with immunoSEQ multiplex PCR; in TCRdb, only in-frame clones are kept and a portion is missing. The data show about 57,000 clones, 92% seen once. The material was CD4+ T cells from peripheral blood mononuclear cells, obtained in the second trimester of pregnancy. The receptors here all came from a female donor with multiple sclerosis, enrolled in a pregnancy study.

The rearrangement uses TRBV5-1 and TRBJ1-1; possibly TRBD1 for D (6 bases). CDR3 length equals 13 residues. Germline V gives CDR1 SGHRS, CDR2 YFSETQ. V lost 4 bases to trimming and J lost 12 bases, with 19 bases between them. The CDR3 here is CASSEDGTLRTFF. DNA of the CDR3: TGCGCCAGCAGCGAGGACGGGACACTAAGGACTTTCTTT.

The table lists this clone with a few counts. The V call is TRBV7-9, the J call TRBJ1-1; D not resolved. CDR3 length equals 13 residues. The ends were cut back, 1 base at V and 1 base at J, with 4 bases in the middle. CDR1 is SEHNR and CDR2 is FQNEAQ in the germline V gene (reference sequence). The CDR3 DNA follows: TGTGCCAGCAGCTTAGAAGCGAACACTGAAGCTTTCTTT. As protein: CASSLEANTEAFF.

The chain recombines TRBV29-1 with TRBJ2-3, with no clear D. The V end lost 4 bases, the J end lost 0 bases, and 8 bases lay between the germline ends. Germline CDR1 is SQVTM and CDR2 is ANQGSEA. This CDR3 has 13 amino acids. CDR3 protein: CSVVLTSTDTQYF. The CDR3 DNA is TGCAGCGTTGTTCTTACTAGCACAGATACGCAGTATTTT.

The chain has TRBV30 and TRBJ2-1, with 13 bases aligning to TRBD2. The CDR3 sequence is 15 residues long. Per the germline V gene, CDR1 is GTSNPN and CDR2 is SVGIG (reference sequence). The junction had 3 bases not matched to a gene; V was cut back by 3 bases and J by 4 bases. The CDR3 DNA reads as TGTGCCTGGAGGCCGGGACTAGCGGGGTACAATGAGCAGTTCTTC. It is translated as CAWRPGLAGYNEQFF.

The CDR3 loop is CASSLETSPYNEQFF. In DNA, the CDR3 is TGTGCCAGCAGCTTGGAGACTAGTCCGTACAATGAGCAGTTCTTC. The J gene is TRBJ2-1, the V gene TRBV7-9; D is possibly TRBD2 (6 bases). This CDR3 has 15 amino acids. The V gene lost 3 bases and the J gene lost 4 bases, with 13 bases spanning the gap. Germline V gene sequence: CDR1 SEHNR, CDR2 FQNEAQ (reference sequence).

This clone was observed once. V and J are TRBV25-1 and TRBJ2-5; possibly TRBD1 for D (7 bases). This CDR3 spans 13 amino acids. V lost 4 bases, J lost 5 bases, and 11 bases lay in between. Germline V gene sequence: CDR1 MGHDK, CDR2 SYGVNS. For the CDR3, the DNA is TGTGCCAGCAGTGCACAGGGGAGGGAGACCCAGTACTTC. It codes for CASSAQGRETQYF.

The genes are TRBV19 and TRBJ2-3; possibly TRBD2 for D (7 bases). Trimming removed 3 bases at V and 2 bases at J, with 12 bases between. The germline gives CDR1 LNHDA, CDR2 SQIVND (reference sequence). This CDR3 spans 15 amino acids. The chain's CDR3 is CASSIGGANTDTQYF. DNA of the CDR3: TGTGCCAGTAGTATTGGGGGGGCAAACACAGATACGCAGTATTTT.

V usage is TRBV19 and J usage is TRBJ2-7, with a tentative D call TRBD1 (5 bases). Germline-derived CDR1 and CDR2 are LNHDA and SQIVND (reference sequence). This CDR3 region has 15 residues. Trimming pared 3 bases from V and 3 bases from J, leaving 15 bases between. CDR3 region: CASSMVGQGGYEQYF. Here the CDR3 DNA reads TGTGCCAGTAGTATGGTTGGGCAGGGTGGCTACGAGCAGTACTTC.

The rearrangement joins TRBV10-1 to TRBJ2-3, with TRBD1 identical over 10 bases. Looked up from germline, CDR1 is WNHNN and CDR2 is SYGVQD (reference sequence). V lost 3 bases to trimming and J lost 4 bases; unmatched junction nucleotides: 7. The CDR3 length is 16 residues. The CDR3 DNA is TGCGCCAGCAGTGATCTCGGGACAGGGGAATCAGATACGCAGTATTTT. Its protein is CASSDLGTGESDTQYF.

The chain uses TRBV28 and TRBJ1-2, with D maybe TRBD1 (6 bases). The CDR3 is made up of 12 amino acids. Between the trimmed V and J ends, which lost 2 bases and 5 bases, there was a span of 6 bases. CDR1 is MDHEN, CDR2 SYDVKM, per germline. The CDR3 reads CASSLTGYGYTF. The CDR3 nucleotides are TGTGCCAGCAGTTTAACAGGGTATGGCTACACCTTC.

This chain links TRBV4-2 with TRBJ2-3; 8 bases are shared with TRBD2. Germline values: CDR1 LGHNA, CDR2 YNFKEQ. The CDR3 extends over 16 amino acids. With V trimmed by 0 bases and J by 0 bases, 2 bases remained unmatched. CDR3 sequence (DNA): TGTGCCAGCAGCCAAGAGCCGGGGGGGAGCACAGATACGCAGTATTTT. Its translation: CASSQEPGGSTDTQYF.

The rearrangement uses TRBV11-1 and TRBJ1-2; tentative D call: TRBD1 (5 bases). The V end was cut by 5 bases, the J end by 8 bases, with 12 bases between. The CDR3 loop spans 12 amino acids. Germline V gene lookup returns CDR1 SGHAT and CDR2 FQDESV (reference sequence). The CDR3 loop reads CASSLSGGGYTF. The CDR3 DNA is TGTGCCAGCAGCCTCTCCGGGGGAGGCTACACCTTC.

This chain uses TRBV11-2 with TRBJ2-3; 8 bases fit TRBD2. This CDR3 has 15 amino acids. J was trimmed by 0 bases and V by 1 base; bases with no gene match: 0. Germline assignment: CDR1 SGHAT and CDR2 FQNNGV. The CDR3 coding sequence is TGTGCCAGCAGCTTAGGCGGGGGGAGCACAGATACGCAGTATTTT. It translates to CASSLGGGSTDTQYF. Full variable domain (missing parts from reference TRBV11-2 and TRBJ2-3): EAGVAQSPRYKIIEKRQSVAFWCNPISGHATLYWYQQILGQGPKLLIQFQNNGVVDDSQLPKDRFSAERLKGVDSTLKIQPAKLEDSAVYLCASSLGGGSTDTQYFGPGTRLTVL.

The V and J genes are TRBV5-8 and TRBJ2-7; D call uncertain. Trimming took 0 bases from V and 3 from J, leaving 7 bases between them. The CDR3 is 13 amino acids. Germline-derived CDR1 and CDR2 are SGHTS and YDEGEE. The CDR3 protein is CASSLVVRYEQYF. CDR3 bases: TGTGCCAGCAGCTTGGTTGTGCGCTACGAGCAGTACTTC. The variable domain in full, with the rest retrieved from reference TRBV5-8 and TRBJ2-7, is EAGVTQSPTHLIKTRGQQATLRCSPISGHTSVYWYQQALGLGLQFLLWYDEGEERNRGNFPPRFSGRQFPNYSSELNVNALELEDSALYLCASSLVVRYEQYFGPGTRLTVT.

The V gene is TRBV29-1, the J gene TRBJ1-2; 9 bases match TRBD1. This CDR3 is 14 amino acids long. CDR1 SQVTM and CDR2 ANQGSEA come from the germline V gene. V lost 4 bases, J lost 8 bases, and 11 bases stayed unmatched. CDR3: CSVVPQGASSGYTF. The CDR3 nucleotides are TGCAGCGTTGTCCCACAGGGGGCATCGTCGGGCTACACCTTC.

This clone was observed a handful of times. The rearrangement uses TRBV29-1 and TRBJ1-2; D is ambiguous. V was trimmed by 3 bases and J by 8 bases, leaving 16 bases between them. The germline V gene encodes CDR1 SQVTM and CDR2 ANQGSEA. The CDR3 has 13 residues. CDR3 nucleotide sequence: TGCAGCGTTGATCCGACGGTCGGAGGGGGCTACACCTTC. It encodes CSVDPTVGGGYTF.

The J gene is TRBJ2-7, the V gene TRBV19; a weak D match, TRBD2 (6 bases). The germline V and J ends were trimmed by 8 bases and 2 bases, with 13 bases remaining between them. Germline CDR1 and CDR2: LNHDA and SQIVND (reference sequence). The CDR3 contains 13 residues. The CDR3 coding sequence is TGTGCCAGTTGCGGGGACCCAACCTACGAGCAGTACTTC. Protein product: CASCGDPTYEQYF.

CDR3 sequence: CASSPYRDLGGGQYF. CDR3 coding DNA: TGTGCCAGCAGCCCATACCGGGACTTGGGAGGGGGGCAGTATTTT. The chain uses TRBV7-9 and TRBJ2-3; perhaps TRBD2 as D (7 bases). The CDR3 covers 15 residues. Trimming took 5 bases from V and 11 from J, leaving 23 bases between them. Germline V gives CDR1 SEHNR, CDR2 FQNEAQ (reference sequence). The full variable domain, its missing parts supplied by reference TRBV7-9 and TRBJ2-3, is DTGVSQNPRHKITKRGQNVTFRCDPISEHNRLYWYRQTLGQGPEFLTYFQNEAQLEKSRLLSDRFSAERPKGSFSTLEIQRTEQGDSAMYLCASSPYRDLGGGQYFGPGTRLTVL.

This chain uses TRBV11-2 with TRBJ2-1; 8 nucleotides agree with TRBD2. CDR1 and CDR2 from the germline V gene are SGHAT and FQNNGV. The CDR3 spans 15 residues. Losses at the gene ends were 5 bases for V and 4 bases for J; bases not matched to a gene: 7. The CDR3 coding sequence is TGTGCCAGCAGCCTGGGACTAGTCCCTTACAATGAGCAGTTCTTC. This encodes CASSLGLVPYNEQFF. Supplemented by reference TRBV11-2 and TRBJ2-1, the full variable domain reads EAGVAQSPRYKIIEKRQSVAFWCNPISGHATLYWYQQILGQGPKLLIQFQNNGVVDDSQLPKDRFSAERLKGVDSTLKIQPAKLEDSAVYLCASSLGLVPYNEQFFGPGTRLTVL.

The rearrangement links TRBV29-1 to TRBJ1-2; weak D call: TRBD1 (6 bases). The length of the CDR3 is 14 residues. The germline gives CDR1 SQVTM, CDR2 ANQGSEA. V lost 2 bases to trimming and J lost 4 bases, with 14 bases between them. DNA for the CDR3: TGCAGCGTTGAAATCGGGGGAGGGGGCTATGGCTACACCTTC. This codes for CSVEIGGGGYGYTF.

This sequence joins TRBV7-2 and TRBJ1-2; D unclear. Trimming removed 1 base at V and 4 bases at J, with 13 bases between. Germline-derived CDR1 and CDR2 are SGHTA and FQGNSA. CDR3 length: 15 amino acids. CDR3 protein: CASSLDTNRLYGYTF. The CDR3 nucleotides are TGTGCCAGCAGCTTAGATACAAACCGTCTCTATGGCTACACCTTC.

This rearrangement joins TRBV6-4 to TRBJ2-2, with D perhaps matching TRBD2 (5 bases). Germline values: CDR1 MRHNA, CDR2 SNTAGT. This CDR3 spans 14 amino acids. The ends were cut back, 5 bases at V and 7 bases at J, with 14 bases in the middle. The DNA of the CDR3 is TGTGCCAGCAGTCCTTACGGTCGGGACGGGGAGCTGTTTTTT. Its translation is CASSPYGRDGELFF.

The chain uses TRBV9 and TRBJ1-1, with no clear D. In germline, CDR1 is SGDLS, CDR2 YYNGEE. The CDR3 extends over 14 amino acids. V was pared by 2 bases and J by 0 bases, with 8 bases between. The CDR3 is CASSVSGLNTEAFF. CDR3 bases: TGTGCCAGCAGCGTTTCAGGTTTGAACACTGAAGCTTTCTTT.

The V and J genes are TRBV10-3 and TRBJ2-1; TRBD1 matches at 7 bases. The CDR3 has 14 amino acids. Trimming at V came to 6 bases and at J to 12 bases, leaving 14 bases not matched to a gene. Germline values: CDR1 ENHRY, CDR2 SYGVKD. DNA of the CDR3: TGTGCCATCAGCCTCACAGGGGTCGGAGGTGGGCAGTTCTTC. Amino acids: CAISLTGVGGGQFF.

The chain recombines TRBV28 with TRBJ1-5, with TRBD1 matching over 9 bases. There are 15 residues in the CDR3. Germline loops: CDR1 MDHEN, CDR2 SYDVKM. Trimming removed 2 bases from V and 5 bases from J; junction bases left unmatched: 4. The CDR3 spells CASSLRDRAHQPQHF. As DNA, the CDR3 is TGTGCCAGCAGTTTACGGGACAGGGCCCATCAGCCCCAGCATTTT.

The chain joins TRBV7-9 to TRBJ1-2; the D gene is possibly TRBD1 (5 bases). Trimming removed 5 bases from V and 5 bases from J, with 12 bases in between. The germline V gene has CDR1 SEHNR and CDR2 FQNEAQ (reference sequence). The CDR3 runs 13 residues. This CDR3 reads CASSPTESYGYTF. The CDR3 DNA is TGTGCCAGCAGCCCGACAGAGTCTTATGGCTACACCTTC. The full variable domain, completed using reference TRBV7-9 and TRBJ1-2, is DTGVSQNPRHKITKRGQNVTFRCDPISEHNRLYWYRQTLGQGPEFLTYFQNEAQLEKSRLLSDRFSAERPKGSFSTLEIQRTEQGDSAMYLCASSPTESYGYTFGSGTRLTVV.

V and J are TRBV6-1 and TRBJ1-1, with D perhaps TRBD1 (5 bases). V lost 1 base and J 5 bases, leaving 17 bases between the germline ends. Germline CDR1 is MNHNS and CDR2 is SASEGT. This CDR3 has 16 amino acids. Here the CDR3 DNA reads TGTGCCAGCAGTGAAGTTTGGGGGGGAGGAGGTACTGAAGCTTTCTTT. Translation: CASSEVWGGGGTEAFF.

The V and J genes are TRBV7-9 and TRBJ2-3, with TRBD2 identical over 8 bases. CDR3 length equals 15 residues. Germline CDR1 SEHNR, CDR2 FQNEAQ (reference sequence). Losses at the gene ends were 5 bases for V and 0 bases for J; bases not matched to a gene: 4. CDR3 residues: CASSLSGISTDTQYF. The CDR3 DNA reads TGTGCCAGCAGCCTTAGCGGGATTAGCACAGATACGCAGTATTTT.

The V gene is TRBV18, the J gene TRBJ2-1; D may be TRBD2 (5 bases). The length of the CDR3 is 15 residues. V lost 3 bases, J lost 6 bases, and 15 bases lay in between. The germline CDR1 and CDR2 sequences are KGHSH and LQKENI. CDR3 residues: CASSPAGKGFNEQFF. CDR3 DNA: TGTGCCAGCTCACCGGCCGGGAAAGGGTTCAATGAGCAGTTCTTC.

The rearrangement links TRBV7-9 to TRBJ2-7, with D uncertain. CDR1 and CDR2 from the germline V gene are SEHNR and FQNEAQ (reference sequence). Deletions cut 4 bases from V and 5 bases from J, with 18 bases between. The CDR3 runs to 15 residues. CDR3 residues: CASSYQGQPADEQYF. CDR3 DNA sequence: TGTGCCAGCAGCTACCAAGGTCAACCGGCGGACGAGCAGTACTTC.